Shown below are 13 T cell receptor beta chains from a single sample sequenced in a study of neoadjuvant nivolumab and ipilimumab in lung cancer (dated by TCRdb to between 2020 and 2021). Preparation of the library involved the immunoSEQ multiplex PCR assay. Not all clones reach the TCRdb copy of this immuneACCESS table, which keeps in-frame sequences only. Checked studies attribute under half of the gap to unresolved V genes and leave the rest unexplained. The sample profile shows around 10,000 clones; around 80% of them were found once. Approximately 3.8% of the sample belongs to the ten largest clones. The sample's time point label is to be understood as: pretherapy, before neoadjuvant immune checkpoint inhibitors. Sequenced here: peripheral blood, sampled before neoadjuvant nivolumab, alone or with ipilimumab. The receptors come from an adult with non-small cell lung cancer.

The chain couples TRBV2 to TRBJ1-5; D is unclear. The V end was cut by 4 bases, the J end by 10 bases, with 17 bases between. The CDR3 is made up of 14 amino acids. The germline gives CDR1 SNHLY, CDR2 FYNNEI. DNA of the CDR3: TGTGCCAGCAGTGCCTTAGAAGAGCTGCGCCCCCAGCATTTT. It is translated as CASSALEELRPQHF.

The chain joins TRBV2 to TRBJ1-4, with TRBD1 matching over 11 bases. This CDR3 region has 16 residues. The germline V gene has CDR1 SNHLY and CDR2 FYNNEI. Losses at the gene ends were 3 bases for V and 3 bases for J; bases not matched to a gene: 3. CDR3 bases: TGTGCCAGCAGTGATGGACAGGGGGCAGCTAATGAAAAACTGTTTTTT. This encodes CASSDGQGAANEKLFF.

This clone was counted a single time. The chain joins TRBV28 to TRBJ2-1; 7 positions match TRBD2. With 5 bases clipped from V and 0 bases from J, the junction kept 7 bases outside the gene matches. Per the germline V gene, CDR1 is MDHEN and CDR2 is SYDVKM. This CDR3 is 16 amino acids long. For the CDR3, the DNA is TGTGCCAGCAGTCCCTCTCGCGGGAGCTCCTACAATGAGCAGTTCTTC. Residues: CASSPSRGSSYNEQFF.

The rearrangement links TRBV6-5 to TRBJ2-5; D uncertain. Germline loops: CDR1 MNHEY, CDR2 SVGAGI. The CDR3 covers 11 residues. V lost 8 bases and J 4 bases, leaving 8 bases between the germline ends. The DNA of the CDR3 is TGTGCCAGCGGCACCTCAGAGACCCAGTACTTC. Protein: CASGTSETQYF.

The chain carries TRBV28 and TRBJ2-7; 8 nucleotides match TRBD2. V dropped 4 bases and J dropped 3; count of bases not matched to a gene: 11. The CDR3 contains 16 residues. CDR1 is MDHEN, CDR2 SYDVKM, per germline. CDR3 coding DNA: TGTGCCAGCAGTTCCAGCGGGGGCGGGAGTGGCTACGAGCAGTACTTC. Amino acid sequence: CASSSSGGGSGYEQYF.

The chain is built from TRBV9 and TRBJ2-5; 9 nucleotides match TRBD1. Germline V CDR1 and CDR2: SGDLS, YYNGEE. V lost 4 bases and J lost 1; bases outside the gene matches: 5. CDR3 length: 15 amino acids. This CDR3 is CASSQEGQGQETQYF. The CDR3 nucleotides read TGTGCCAGCAGCCAGGAGGGACAGGGCCAAGAGACCCAGTACTTC.

The chain is built from TRBV18 and TRBJ2-7; 7 nucleotides match TRBD2. The V segment lost 2 bases and the J segment 2 bases; nucleotides outside the gene matches: 15. Germline-derived CDR1 and CDR2 are KGHSH and LQKENI. The CDR3 extends over 18 amino acids. CDR3 in amino acids: CASSPLSLASGKTYEQYF. In DNA form, the CDR3 reads TGTGCCAGCTCACCATTAAGCTTGGCTAGCGGAAAAACCTACGAGCAGTACTTC.

The V gene is TRBV28, the J gene TRBJ2-3; 10 bases match TRBD1. Germline V gene lookup returns CDR1 MDHEN and CDR2 SYDVKM. Trimming at V came to 3 bases and at J to 1 base, leaving 1 base not matched to a gene. The CDR3 totals 15 residues. CDR3 residues: CASSLGTGGTDTQYF. The CDR3 DNA is TGTGCCAGCAGTTTGGGGACAGGGGGCACAGATACGCAGTATTTT. Using reference TRBV28 and TRBJ2-3 for the parts outside the CDR3, the full variable domain is DVKVTQSSRYLVKRTGEKVFLECVQDMDHENMFWYRQDPGLGLRLIYFSYDVKMKEKGDIPEGYSVSREKKERFSLILESASTNQTSMYLCASSLGTGGTDTQYFGPGTRLTVL.

V gene TRBV29-1 combines with J gene TRBJ1-1; D ambiguous. Deletions cut 7 bases from V and 0 bases from J, with 12 bases between. The CDR3 loop spans 13 amino acids. Germline lookup yields CDR1 SQVTM and CDR2 ANQGSEA. CDR3 sequence (DNA): TGCAGCGCAAAGCGGGGATTGAACACTGAAGCTTTCTTT. It yields the protein CSAKRGLNTEAFF.

The rearrangement joins TRBV11-2 to TRBJ2-3; D call uncertain. Germline V gene sequence: CDR1 SGHAT, CDR2 FQNNGV. There are 14 residues in the CDR3. Trimming pared 5 bases from V and 0 bases from J, leaving 9 bases between. CDR3 sequence reads: CASSPTTSTDTQYF. CDR3 DNA: TGTGCCAGCAGCCCAACGACTAGCACAGATACGCAGTATTTT.

The chain has TRBV6-4 and TRBJ2-2, with a tentative D call TRBD1 (6 bases). Per germline, CDR1 MRHNA and CDR2 SNTAGT. This CDR3 region has 16 residues. The V and J ends lost 0 bases and 1 base respectively, with 9 bases between them. The CDR3 reads CASSDSATGNTGELFF. DNA for the CDR3: TGTGCCAGCAGTGACTCCGCGACAGGGAACACCGGGGAGCTGTTTTTT.

This chain uses TRBV5-5 with TRBJ2-5, with D perhaps being TRBD1 or TRBD2 (5 bases each). Looked up from germline, CDR1 is SGHKS and CDR2 is YYEKEE (reference sequence). Trimming cost V 5 bases and J 7 bases, with 21 bases left between them. CDR3 size: 15 residues. The CDR3 here is CASSIGTQSDGTQYF. CDR3 nucleotides: TGTGCCAGCAGTATAGGGACGCAATCCGACGGGACCCAGTACTTC.

A single count supports this clone. The chain joins TRBV5-1 to TRBJ2-6; D gene ambiguous. Germline V gives CDR1 SGHRS, CDR2 YFSETQ. The CDR3 totals 15 residues. V lost 6 bases and J 1 base, leaving 11 bases between the germline ends. CDR3 amino acids: CASKALLSGANVLTF. CDR3 DNA sequence: TGCGCCAGCAAGGCCCTCCTATCTGGGGCCAACGTCCTGACTTTC.